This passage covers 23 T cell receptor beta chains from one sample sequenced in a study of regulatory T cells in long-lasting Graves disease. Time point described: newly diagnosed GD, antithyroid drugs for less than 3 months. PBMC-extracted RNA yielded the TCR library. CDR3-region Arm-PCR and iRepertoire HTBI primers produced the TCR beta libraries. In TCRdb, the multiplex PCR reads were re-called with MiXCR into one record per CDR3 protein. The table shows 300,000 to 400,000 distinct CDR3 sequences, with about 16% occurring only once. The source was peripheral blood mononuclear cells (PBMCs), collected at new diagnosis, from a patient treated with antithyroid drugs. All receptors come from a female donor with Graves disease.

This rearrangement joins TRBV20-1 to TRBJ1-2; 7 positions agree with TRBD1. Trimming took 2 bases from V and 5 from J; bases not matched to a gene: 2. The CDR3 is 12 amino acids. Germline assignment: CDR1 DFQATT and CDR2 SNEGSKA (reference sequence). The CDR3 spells CSARKTGYGYTF. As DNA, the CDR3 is TGCAGTGCTAGAAAGACAGGGTATGGCTACACCTTC.

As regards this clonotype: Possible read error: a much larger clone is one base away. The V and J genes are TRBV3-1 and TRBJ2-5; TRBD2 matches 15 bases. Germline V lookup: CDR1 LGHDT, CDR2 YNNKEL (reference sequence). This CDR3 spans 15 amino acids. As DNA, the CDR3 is TGTACCAGCAGCCAAGGACTAGCGGGGGGGGAGACCCAGTACTTC. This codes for CTSSQGLAGGETQYF.

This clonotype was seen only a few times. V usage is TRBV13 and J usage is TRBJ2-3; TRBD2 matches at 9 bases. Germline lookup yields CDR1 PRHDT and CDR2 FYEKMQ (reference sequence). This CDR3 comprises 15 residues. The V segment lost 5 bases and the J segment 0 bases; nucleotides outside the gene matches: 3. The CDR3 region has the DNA TGTGCCAGCAGCCAGCGGGGGGCTAGCACAGATACGCAGTATTTT. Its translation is CASSQRGASTDTQYF.

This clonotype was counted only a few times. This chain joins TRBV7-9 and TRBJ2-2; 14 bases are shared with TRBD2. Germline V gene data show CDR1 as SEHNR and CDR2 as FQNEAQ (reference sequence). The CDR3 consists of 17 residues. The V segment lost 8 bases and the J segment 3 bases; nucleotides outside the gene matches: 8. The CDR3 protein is CASFGLAGGLDTGELFF. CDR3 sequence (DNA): TGTGCCAGCTTTGGACTAGCGGGGGGCTTGGACACCGGGGAGCTGTTTTTT.

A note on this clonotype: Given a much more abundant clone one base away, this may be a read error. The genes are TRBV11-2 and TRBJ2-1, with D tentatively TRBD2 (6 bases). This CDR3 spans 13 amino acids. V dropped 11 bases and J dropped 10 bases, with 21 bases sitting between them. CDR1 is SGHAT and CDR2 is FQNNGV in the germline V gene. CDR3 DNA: TGTGCCGGGGGGTCCCCCCTTACGGAAGAGCAGTTCTTC. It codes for CAGGSPLTEEQFF. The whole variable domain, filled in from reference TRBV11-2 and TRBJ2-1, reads EAGVAQSPRYKIIEKRQSVAFWCNPISGHATLYWYQQILGQGPKLLIQFQNNGVVDDSQLPKDRFSAERLKGVDSTLKIQPAKLEDSAVYLCAGGSPLTEEQFFGPGTRLTVL.

The CDR3 is CSASRGLQETQYF. The CDR3 DNA sequence: TGCAGTGCTAGCAGGGGCCTCCAAGAGACCCAGTACTTC. This chain connects TRBV20-1 to TRBJ2-5; possibly TRBD1 for D (6 bases). CDR1 and CDR2 (germline): DFQATT, SNEGSKA (reference sequence). Trimming pared 3 bases from V and 1 base from J, leaving 9 bases between. The CDR3 runs to 13 residues.

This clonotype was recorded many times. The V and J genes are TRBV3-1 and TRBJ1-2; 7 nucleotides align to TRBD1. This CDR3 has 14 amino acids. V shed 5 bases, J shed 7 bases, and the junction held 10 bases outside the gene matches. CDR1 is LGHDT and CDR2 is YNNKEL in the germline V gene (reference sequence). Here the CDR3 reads CASSSDRVFSGYTF. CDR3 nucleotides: TGTGCCAGCAGCAGCGACAGGGTATTCTCTGGCTACACCTTC.

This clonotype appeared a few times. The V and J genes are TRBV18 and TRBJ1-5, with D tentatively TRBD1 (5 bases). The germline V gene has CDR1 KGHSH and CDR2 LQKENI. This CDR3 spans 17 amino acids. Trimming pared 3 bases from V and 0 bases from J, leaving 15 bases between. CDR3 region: CASSPRGGAHSNQPQHF. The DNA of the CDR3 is TGTGCCAGCTCACCTCGGGGGGGAGCGCATAGCAATCAGCCCCAGCATTTT.

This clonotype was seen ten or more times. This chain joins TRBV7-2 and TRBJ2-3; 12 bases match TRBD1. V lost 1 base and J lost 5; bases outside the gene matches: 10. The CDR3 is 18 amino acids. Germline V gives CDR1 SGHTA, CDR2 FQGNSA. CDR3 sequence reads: CASSLGGTGGAKGDTQYF. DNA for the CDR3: TGTGCCAGCAGCTTAGGTGGGACAGGGGGCGCAAAGGGAGATACGCAGTATTTT.

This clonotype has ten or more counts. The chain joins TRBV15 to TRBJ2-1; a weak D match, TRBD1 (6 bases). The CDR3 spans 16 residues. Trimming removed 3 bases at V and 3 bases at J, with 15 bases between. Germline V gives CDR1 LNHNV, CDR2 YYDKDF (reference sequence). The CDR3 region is CATSRVTGPNYNEQFF. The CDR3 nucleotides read TGTGCCACCAGCAGGGTTACAGGGCCTAACTACAATGAGCAGTTCTTC.

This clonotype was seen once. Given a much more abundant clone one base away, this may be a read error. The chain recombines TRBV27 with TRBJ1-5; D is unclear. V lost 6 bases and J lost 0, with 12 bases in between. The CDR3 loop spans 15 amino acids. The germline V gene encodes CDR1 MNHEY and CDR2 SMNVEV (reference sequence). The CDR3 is CASSPVGNSNQPQHF. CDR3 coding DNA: TGTGCCAGCAGCCCCGTGGGGAATAGCAATCAGCCCCAGCATTTT.

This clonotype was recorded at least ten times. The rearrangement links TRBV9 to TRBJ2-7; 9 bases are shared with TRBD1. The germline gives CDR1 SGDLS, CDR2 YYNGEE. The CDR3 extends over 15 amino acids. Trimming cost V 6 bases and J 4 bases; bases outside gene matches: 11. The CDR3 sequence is CASNLGGQGTYEQYF. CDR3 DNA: TGTGCCAGCAACCTGGGGGGACAGGGCACTTACGAGCAGTACTTC.

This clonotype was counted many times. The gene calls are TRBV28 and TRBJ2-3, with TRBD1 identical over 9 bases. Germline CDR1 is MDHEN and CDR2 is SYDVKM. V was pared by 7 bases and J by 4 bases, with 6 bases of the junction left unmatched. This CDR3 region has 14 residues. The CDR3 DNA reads TGTGCCAGCATAGGGACAGGGACGGCAGATACGCAGTATTTT. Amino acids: CASIGTGTADTQYF. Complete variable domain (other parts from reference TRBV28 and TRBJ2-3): DVKVTQSSRYLVKRTGEKVFLECVQDMDHENMFWYRQDPGLGLRLIYFSYDVKMKEKGDIPEGYSVSREKKERFSLILESASTNQTSMYLCASIGTGTADTQYFGPGTRLTVL.

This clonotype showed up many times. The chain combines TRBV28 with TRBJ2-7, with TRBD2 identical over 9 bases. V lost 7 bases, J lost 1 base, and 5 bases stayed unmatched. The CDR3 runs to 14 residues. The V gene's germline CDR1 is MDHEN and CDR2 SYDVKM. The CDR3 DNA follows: TGTGCCAGCAACCGACTAGCGGATTCCTACGAGCAGTACTTC. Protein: CASNRLADSYEQYF. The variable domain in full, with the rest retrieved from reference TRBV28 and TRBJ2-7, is DVKVTQSSRYLVKRTGEKVFLECVQDMDHENMFWYRQDPGLGLRLIYFSYDVKMKEKGDIPEGYSVSREKKERFSLILESASTNQTSMYLCASNRLADSYEQYFGPGTRLTVT.

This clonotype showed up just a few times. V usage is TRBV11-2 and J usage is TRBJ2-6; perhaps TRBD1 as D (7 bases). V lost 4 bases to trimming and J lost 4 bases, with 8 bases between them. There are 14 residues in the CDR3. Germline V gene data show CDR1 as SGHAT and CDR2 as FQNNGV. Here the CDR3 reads CASSSGGGANVLTF. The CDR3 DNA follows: TGTGCCAGCAGCTCAGGGGGGGGGGCCAACGTCCTGACTTTC.

This CDR3 is CSAPWLSGGNNEQFF. The CDR3 DNA reads TGCAGTGCCCCTTGGCTCAGCGGGGGGAACAATGAGCAGTTCTTC. This chain connects TRBV20-1 to TRBJ2-5; TRBD2 matches 9 bases. TRBJ2-1 explains the end of the DNA better; the J call may be wrong. CDR1 and CDR2 from the germline V gene are DFQATT and SNEGSKA (reference sequence). CDR3 length: 15 amino acids.

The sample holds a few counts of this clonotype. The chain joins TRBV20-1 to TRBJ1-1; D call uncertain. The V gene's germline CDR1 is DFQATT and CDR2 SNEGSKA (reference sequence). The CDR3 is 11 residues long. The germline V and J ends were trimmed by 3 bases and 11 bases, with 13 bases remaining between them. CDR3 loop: CSARDGRPAFF. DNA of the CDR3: TGCAGTGCTAGGGACGGGCGACCGGCTTTCTTT.

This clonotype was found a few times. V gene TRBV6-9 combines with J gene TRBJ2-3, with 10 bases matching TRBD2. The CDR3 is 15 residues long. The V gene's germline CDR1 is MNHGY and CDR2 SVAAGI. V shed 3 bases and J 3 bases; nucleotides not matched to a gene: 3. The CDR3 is CASSYTSGETDTQYF. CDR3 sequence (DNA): TGTGCCAGCAGTTACACTAGCGGGGAAACAGATACGCAGTATTTT.

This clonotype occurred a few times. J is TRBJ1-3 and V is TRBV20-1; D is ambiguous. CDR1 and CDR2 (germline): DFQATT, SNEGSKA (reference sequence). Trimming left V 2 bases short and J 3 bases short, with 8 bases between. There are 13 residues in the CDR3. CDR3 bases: TGCAGTGCTAGACGAGGGAATGGAAACACCATATATTTT. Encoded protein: CSARRGNGNTIYF.

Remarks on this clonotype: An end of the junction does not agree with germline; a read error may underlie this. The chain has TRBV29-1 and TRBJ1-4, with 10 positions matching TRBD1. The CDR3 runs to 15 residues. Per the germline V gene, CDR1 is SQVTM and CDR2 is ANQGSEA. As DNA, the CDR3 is TGCAGCGTCACCGGGACAGGGGTCCCTAATAAAAAACTGTTTTTT. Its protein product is CSVTGTGVPNKKLFF.

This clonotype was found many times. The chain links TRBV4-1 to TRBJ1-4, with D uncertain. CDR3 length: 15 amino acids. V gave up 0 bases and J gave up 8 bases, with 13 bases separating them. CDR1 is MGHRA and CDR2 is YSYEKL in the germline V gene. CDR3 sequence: CASSQDHAGNEKLFF. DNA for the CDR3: TGCGCCAGCAGCCAAGATCACGCCGGGAACGAAAAACTGTTTTTT.

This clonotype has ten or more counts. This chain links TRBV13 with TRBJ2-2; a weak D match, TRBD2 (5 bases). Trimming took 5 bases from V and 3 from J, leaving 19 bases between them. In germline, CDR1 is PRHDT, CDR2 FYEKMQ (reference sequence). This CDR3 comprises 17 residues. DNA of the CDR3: TGTGCCAGCAGCCCCGGTAGGCGGGCAGCCCACACCGGGGAGCTGTTTTTT. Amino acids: CASSPGRRAAHTGELFF.

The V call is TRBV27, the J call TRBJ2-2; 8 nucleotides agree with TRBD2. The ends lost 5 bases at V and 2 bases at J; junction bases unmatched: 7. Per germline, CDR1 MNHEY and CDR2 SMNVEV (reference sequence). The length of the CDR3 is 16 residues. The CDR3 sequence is CASSVHSGVNTGELFF. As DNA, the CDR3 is TGTGCCAGCAGTGTCCATAGCGGGGTCAACACCGGGGAGCTGTTTTTT.